What follows are 23 T cell receptor beta chains derived from one specimen sequenced in a study of blood T cells in healthy people across ages. Primed by a sample-barcoded 5' primer and a J-beta primer mix, a second PCR proceeded for roughly 7 to 11 cycles. TCRdb independently ran MiXCR on the 5' RACE reads; one entry per CDR3 protein. The data hold fewer than 900,000 distinct CDR3 sequences, with more than 40% observed a single time. Source material: blood. The origin of the receptors is a woman aged 55-69 years in good health.

This clonotype was counted a few times. J is TRBJ1-4 and V is TRBV4-2; the D gene is possibly TRBD1 (6 bases). Germline-derived CDR1 and CDR2 are LGHNA and YNFKEQ. Between the trimmed V and J ends, which lost 1 base and 0 bases, there was a span of 9 bases. This CDR3 is 16 amino acids long. The chain's CDR3 is CASSQATGSTNEKLFF. CDR3 bases: TGTGCCAGCAGCCAAGCAACAGGGTCAACTAATGAAAAACTGTTTTTT.

The V and J genes are TRBV7-2 and TRBJ2-5, with 7 bases fitting TRBD2. After removal of 6 bases from V and 2 bases from J, the junction contained 12 bases not matched to a gene. In germline, CDR1 is SGHTA, CDR2 FQGNSA. This CDR3 has 16 residues. The CDR3, as DNA: TGTGCCAGCAGTTCACTTATCGCGGGGGTACAAGAGACCCAGTACTTC. It is translated as CASSSLIAGVQETQYF.

This clonotype was detected a few times. The V call is TRBV12-3 or TRBV12-4, the J call TRBJ2-5; D possibly matches TRBD1 or TRBD2 (7 bases each). This CDR3 has 15 amino acids. V shed 2 bases and J shed 2 bases, with 12 bases lying between them. The CDR3 region has the DNA TGTGCCAGCAGTTTACAGGGGGGGGTACAAGAGACCCAGTACTTC. Amino acids: CASSLQGGVQETQYF.

This chain joins TRBV5-1 and TRBJ1-6; D not resolved. The CDR3 is 15 amino acids. V lost 0 bases and J 5 bases, leaving 9 bases between the germline ends. CDR1 is SGHRS and CDR2 is YFSETQ in the germline V gene. CDR3 in amino acids: CASSLGQPNNSPLHF. Here the CDR3 DNA reads TGCGCCAGCAGCTTGGGGCAACCTAATAATTCACCCCTCCACTTT.

This clonotype was picked up many times. The CDR3 coding sequence is TGCAGCGTTGACAATTATGGCTACACCTTC. It codes for CSVDNYGYTF. The chain carries TRBV29-1 and TRBJ1-2; D uncertain. The CDR3 sequence is 10 residues long. Germline CDR1 and CDR2: SQVTM and ANQGSEA. V was pared by 3 bases and J by 5 bases, with 4 bases between.

The chain combines TRBV9 with TRBJ1-1; D is undetermined. V was cut by 4 bases and J by 10 bases, with 20 bases left in between. The CDR3 is made up of 14 amino acids. CDR1 and CDR2 (germline): SGDLS, YYNGEE. The CDR3 loop is CASSTPGAAERAFF. CDR3 in DNA: TGTGCCAGCAGCACCCCCGGAGCCGCGGAGAGAGCTTTCTTT.

A remark on this clonotype: This clone may be a read error of a much larger clone one base away. The chain couples TRBV18 to TRBJ2-3; 7 nucleotides line up with TRBD1. CDR1 and CDR2 from the germline V gene are KGHSH and LQKENI. The CDR3 runs to 15 residues. The CDR3 nucleotides read TGTTCCAGCTCGCTCCGGGACAGTAGCACAGATACGCAGTATTTT. Protein sequence: CSSSLRDSSTDTQYF.

CDR3 in amino acids: CASSHLDRDADTQYF. The CDR3 bases are TGCGCCAGCAGCCACCTTGACAGGGACGCAGATACGCAGTATTTT. This rearrangement joins TRBV4-1 to TRBJ2-3, with 7 bases identical to TRBD1. The CDR3 consists of 15 residues. The V segment lost 3 bases and the J segment 4 bases; nucleotides outside the gene matches: 7. Germline-derived CDR1 and CDR2 are MGHRA and YSYEKL.

This clonotype was observed a handful of times. This chain uses TRBV7-2 with TRBJ1-6, with D possibly being TRBD1 (5 bases). The germline gives CDR1 SGHTA, CDR2 FQGNSA. This CDR3 spans 18 amino acids. V was shortened by 5 bases and J by 0 bases, with 17 bases between the two germline ends. Here the CDR3 reads CASSPPPGGSSYNSPLHF. The CDR3, as DNA: TGTGCCAGCAGCCCCCCCCCTGGGGGTAGCTCCTATAATTCACCCCTCCACTTT.

This clonotype has only a few counts. The rearrangement joins TRBV20-1 to TRBJ1-2, with TRBD1 matching 7 bases. CDR3 length: 11 residues. V trimming: 6 bases; J trimming: 8 bases; junction bases outside the gene matches: 6. Germline values: CDR1 DFQATT, CDR2 SNEGSKA (reference sequence). CDR3 sequence reads: CSAVRGEGYTF. CDR3 coding DNA: TGCAGTGCCGTCAGGGGGGAAGGCTACACCTTC.

The chain is built from TRBV28 and TRBJ2-3; D might be TRBD1 (6 bases). Per the germline V gene, CDR1 is MDHEN and CDR2 is SYDVKM. V gave up 2 bases and J gave up 9 bases, with 18 bases separating them. The CDR3 is 15 amino acids. The CDR3 nucleotides are TGTGCCAGCAGTTTACTCGGGACACCGAAAGACACGCAGTATTTT. Amino acids: CASSLLGTPKDTQYF.

There are many counts of this clonotype. This chain uses TRBV29-1 with TRBJ2-7; D call uncertain. From germline, CDR1 is SQVTM and CDR2 ANQGSEA. CDR3 length: 11 amino acids. V lost 4 bases to trimming and J lost 4 bases, with 8 bases between them. In DNA, the CDR3 is TGCAGCGTTGTTGACGGTTACGAGCAGTACTTC. Amino acids: CSVVDGYEQYF.

This clonotype was detected a few times. The chain has TRBV6-1 and TRBJ2-5, with 10 bases matching TRBD1. The CDR3 sequence is 16 residues long. The junction had 9 bases not matched to a gene; V was cut back by 4 bases and J by 4 bases. Germline CDR1 and CDR2: MNHNS and SASEGT. The DNA for the CDR3 is TGTGCCAGCAGTGGGCCAGCTGGGACAGGGGTAGAGACCCAGTACTTC. It translates to CASSGPAGTGVETQYF.

A few counts support this clonotype. J is TRBJ1-1 and V is TRBV7-2; D remains unclear. This CDR3 is built from 13 residues. Germline CDR1 reads SGHTA; CDR2 reads FQGNSA. Deletions cut 6 bases from V and 2 bases from J, with 10 bases between. CDR3 protein: CASSRPANTEAFF. CDR3 coding DNA: TGTGCCAGCAGTCGTCCAGCAAACACTGAAGCTTTCTTT.

Ten or more counts support this clonotype. The V gene is TRBV7-2, the J gene TRBJ2-1, with 7 bases matching TRBD2. Looked up from germline, CDR1 is SGHTA and CDR2 is FQGNSA. The V segment lost 1 base and the J segment 0 bases; nucleotides outside the gene matches: 6. The CDR3 loop spans 17 amino acids. The CDR3 bases are TGTGCCAGCAGCTTAGACCCGGGACTATCCTCCTACAATGAGCAGTTCTTC. As protein: CASSLDPGLSSYNEQFF. The whole variable domain, remainder taken from reference TRBV7-2 and TRBJ2-1, is GAGVSQSPSNKVTEKGKDVELRCDPISGHTALYWYRQSLGQGLEFLIYFQGNSAPDKSGLPSDRFSAERTGGSVSTLTIQRTQQEDSAVYLCASSLDPGLSSYNEQFFGPGTRLTVL.

This chain links TRBV5-1 with TRBJ2-5; 7 bases are a match to TRBD2. The germline V gene encodes CDR1 SGHRS and CDR2 YFSETQ. The CDR3 contains 15 residues. J gave up 1 base and V 0 bases, and 3 bases lay outside the gene matches. CDR3 protein: CASSLGASGQETQYF. Written as DNA, the CDR3 is TGCGCCAGCAGCTTGGGAGCTAGCGGCCAAGAGACCCAGTACTTC.

The chain joins TRBV11-3 to TRBJ2-1; D not resolved. The CDR3 totals 13 residues. V lost 1 base and J lost 8, with 9 bases in between. From germline, CDR1 is SGHNT and CDR2 YENEEA. The CDR3 sequence is CASSLGLIHEQFF. The CDR3 coding sequence is TGTGCCAGCAGCTTAGGGCTCATTCATGAGCAGTTCTTC.

The chain recombines TRBV7-9 with TRBJ1-6; TRBD1 matches 11 bases. Germline lookup yields CDR1 SEHNR and CDR2 FQNEAQ (reference sequence). V gave up 5 bases and J gave up 10 bases; unmatched junction bases: 10. This CDR3 spans 16 amino acids. CDR3 sequence reads: CASSPWTGGFQSPLHF. CDR3 nucleotide sequence: TGTGCCAGCAGCCCGTGGACAGGGGGCTTTCAATCACCCCTCCACTTT.

As for this clonotype: One end of the junction is discordant with germline, which a read error may explain. The CDR3 nucleotides are TGCGCCGGCAGCCAGACAGGGAACACTGAAGCTTTCTTT. Translated, it gives CAGSQTGNTEAFF. This chain joins TRBV5-1 and TRBJ1-1, with D perhaps TRBD1 (6 bases). This CDR3 is 13 amino acids long. CDR1 and CDR2 (germline): SGHRS, YFSETQ. The variable domain in full, completed from reference TRBV5-1 and TRBJ1-1, reads KAGVTQTPRYLIKTRGQQVTLSCSPISGHRSVSWYQQTPGQGLQFLFEYFSETQRNKGNFPGRFSGRQFSNSRSEMNVSTLELGDSALYLCAGSQTGNTEAFFGQGTRLTVV.

J is TRBJ2-5 and V is TRBV20-1, with D uncertain. Germline V CDR1 and CDR2: DFQATT, SNEGSKA (reference sequence). The CDR3 loop spans 14 amino acids. The germline V and J ends were trimmed by 4 bases and 3 bases, with 15 bases remaining between them. CDR3 sequence: CSATYWAQEETQYF. The DNA for the CDR3 is TGCAGTGCTACTTACTGGGCCCAAGAAGAGACCCAGTACTTC.

This sequence joins TRBV9 and TRBJ1-2, with a tentative D call TRBD1 (5 bases). The germline gives CDR1 SGDLS, CDR2 YYNGEE. This CDR3 spans 15 amino acids. V was pared by 0 bases and J by 1 base, with 10 bases between. The CDR3 loop reads CASSVDGTDNYGYTF. The CDR3 nucleotides read TGTGCCAGCAGCGTAGACGGGACGGATAACTATGGCTACACCTTC.

The V gene is TRBV3-1, the J gene TRBJ2-5; 10 bases are shared with TRBD2. CDR3 length: 16 amino acids. Trimming removed 1 base from V and 3 bases from J; junction bases left unmatched: 5. Germline CDR1 and CDR2: LGHDT and YNNKEL (reference sequence). The DNA of the CDR3 is TGTGCCAGCAGCCAAGTGCTAGCGGGAGACAAAGAGACCCAGTACTTC. It yields the protein CASSQVLAGDKETQYF.

The rearrangement joins TRBV7-2 to TRBJ2-3; no firm D call. This CDR3 has 15 residues. Looked up from germline, CDR1 is SGHTA and CDR2 is FQGNSA. V was clipped by 1 base and J by 0 bases, with 8 bases between them. In nucleotides, the CDR3 is TGTGCCAGCAGCTTAGTTATTACAAGCACAGATACGCAGTATTTT. Amino acids: CASSLVITSTDTQYF. Together with reference TRBV7-2 and TRBJ2-3, the CDR3 gives the full variable domain: GAGVSQSPSNKVTEKGKDVELRCDPISGHTALYWYRQSLGQGLEFLIYFQGNSAPDKSGLPSDRFSAERTGGSVSTLTIQRTQQEDSAVYLCASSLVITSTDTQYFGPGTRLTVL.